This entry features one TCR beta chain sequence. Its cognate antigen is unknown. The CDR3 extends over 15 amino acids. Trimming took 3 bases from V and 0 from J, leaving 10 bases between them. CDR1 and CDR2 from the germline V gene are KGHSH and LQKENI. The record originates from a study of OX40 agonist ivuxolimab in advanced cancers. Study information: Patients received ivuxolimab, an intravenous treatment, every 2 weeks at 0.01 to 10 mg/kg. Prior anti-PD-1, anti-PD-L1 or anti-CTLA-4 therapy was allowed; 30% to 40% had some. Study conclusions and caveats: Among the least clonally expanded were partial responders at 0.1-3.0 mg/kg.

TCRdb keeps only in-frame clones here, not all; method: immunoSEQ multiplex PCR. The sample includes approximately 68,000 clones, around 88% of them seen just once. Autoimmune disease history or systemic immunosuppression disqualified patients. Material: CD4+ or CD8+ T cells sorted from blood, obtained in a trial of the OX40 agonist ivuxolimab. The origin of this receptor is an adult with an advanced solid tumor such as melanoma, head and neck, liver or kidney cancer. The V gene is TRBV18, the J gene TRBJ2-3; D tentatively fits TRBD1 or TRBD2 (5 bases each). CDR3 in DNA: TGTGCCAGCTCACCGGGGGTAGCGAGCACAGATACGCAGTATTTT. Its protein product is CASSPGVASTDTQYF.